The 3 T cell receptor beta chains listed next were all sequenced from one sample in a study of technical replicates of blood from a few donors. Clones were sequenced by immunoSEQ multiplex PCR, and TCRdb holds only the in-frame ones, with some missing. This repertoire shows 95,000 or so clones, roughly 95% found once; its top ten account for around 0.35%. Material: T cells isolated from PBMCs. All receptors derive from a human donor in good health.

The rearrangement uses TRBV5-4 and TRBJ2-3; D ambiguous. The V end lost 5 bases, the J end lost 0 bases, and 4 bases lay between the germline ends. The CDR3 runs 12 residues. Germline CDR1 SGHNT, CDR2 YYREEE (reference sequence). This chain's CDR3 is CASRASTDTQYF. In nucleotides, the CDR3 is TGTGCCAGCAGAGCTAGCACAGATACGCAGTATTTT.

This sequence joins TRBV10-3 and TRBJ1-2, with TRBD1 identical over 9 bases. CDR1 is ENHRY and CDR2 is SYGVKD in the germline V gene. The CDR3 extends over 13 amino acids. Unmatched junction bases numbered 8, after V lost 9 bases and J lost 6 bases. CDR3 DNA: TGTGCCATTCGAATGGGACAGGGAAATGGCTACACCTTC. Residues: CAIRMGQGNGYTF.

The chain recombines TRBV27 with TRBJ2-1; the D gene is possibly TRBD2 (6 bases). The germline CDR1 and CDR2 sequences are MNHEY and SMNVEV (reference sequence). This CDR3 is built from 14 residues. The V gene lost 8 bases and the J gene lost 0 bases, with 11 bases spanning the gap. Here the CDR3 DNA reads TGTGCCAGCCGGGGGACCCACTCCTACAATGAGCAGTTCTTC. It specifies CASRGTHSYNEQFF.